Reported below is one T cell receptor (beta chain). Its specificity is not known. The V gene end was trimmed by 1 base and the J gene end by 3 bases; junction bases not matched to a gene: 16. The CDR3 consists of 20 residues. Germline lookup yields CDR1 SGDLS and CDR2 YYNGEE. This entry comes from a study of cytomegalovirus exposure and HLA in healthy donors. Study-level background: Earlier findings included some 120 million unique TCR beta sequences obtained from 150 million to 200 million T cells.

Study results and limitations: Association of a missense DCLRE1C variant with TCR beta V- and J-gene trimming was reported in a later analysis. Being productive about 87% or about 30% of the time was typical of most TCR beta V segments in an earlier analysis.

Use of 60 Vbeta and 13 Jbeta primers characterized the PCR. This table comes from immunoSEQ multiplex PCR, and its TCRdb copy is limited to in-frame clones, with some not included. The repertoire holds about 200,000 clones, with about three quarters as singletons. This rearrangement joins TRBV9 to TRBJ2-1, with TRBD2 identical over 10 bases. Sequencing used PBMCs. This TCR came from a man in his late teens or twenties in good health and CMV-seronegative. In nucleotides, the CDR3 is TGTGCCAGCAGCGTATCCGGCGGTACTAGCGGGGTTCCGCTCTACAATGAGCAGTTCTTC. It is translated as CASSVSGGTSGVPLYNEQFF.